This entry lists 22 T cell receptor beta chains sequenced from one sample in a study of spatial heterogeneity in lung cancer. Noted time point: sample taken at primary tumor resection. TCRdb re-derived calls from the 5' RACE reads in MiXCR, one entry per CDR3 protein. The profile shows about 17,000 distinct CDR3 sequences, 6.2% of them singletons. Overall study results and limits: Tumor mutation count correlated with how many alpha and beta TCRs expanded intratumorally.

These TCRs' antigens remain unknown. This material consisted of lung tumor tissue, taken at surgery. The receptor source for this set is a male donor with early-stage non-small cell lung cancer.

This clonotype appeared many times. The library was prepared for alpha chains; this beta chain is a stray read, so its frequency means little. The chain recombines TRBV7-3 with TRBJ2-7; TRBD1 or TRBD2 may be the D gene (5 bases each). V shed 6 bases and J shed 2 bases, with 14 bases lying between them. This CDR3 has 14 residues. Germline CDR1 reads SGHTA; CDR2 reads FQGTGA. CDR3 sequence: CASSLGDGAYEQYF. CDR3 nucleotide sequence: TGTGCCAGCAGTTTAGGGGACGGCGCCTACGAGCAGTACTTC.

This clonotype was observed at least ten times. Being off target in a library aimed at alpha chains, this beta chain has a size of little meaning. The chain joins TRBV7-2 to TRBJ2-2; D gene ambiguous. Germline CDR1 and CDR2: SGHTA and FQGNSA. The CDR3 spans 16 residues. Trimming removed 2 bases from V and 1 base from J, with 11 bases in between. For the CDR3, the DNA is TGTGCCAGCAGCTTACGATTCGGGCAGAACACCGGGGAGCTGTTTTTT. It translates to CASSLRFGQNTGELFF.

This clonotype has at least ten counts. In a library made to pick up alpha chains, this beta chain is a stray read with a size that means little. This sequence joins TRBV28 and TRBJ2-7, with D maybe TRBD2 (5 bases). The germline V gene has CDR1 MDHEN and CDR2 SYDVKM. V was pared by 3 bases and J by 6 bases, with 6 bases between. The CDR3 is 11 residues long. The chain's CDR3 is CASSLGSEQYF. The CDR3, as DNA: TGTGCCAGCAGTTTGGGGAGCGAGCAGTACTTC.

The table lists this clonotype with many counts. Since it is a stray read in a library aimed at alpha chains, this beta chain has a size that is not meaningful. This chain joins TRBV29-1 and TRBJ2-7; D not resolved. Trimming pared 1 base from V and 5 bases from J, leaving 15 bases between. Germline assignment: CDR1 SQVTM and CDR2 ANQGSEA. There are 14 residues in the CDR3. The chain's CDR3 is CSVEGQEQSDEQYF. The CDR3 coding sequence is TGCAGCGTTGAAGGGCAGGAGCAGTCGGACGAGCAGTACTTC.

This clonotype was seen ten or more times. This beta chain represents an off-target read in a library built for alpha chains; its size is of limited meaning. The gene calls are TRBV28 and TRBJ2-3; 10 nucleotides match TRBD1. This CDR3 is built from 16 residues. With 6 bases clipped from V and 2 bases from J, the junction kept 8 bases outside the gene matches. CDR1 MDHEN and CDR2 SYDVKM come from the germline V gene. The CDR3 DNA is TGTGCCAGCAGAAGAACCGGGACAGGGGACACAGATACGCAGTATTTT. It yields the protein CASRRTGTGDTDTQYF.

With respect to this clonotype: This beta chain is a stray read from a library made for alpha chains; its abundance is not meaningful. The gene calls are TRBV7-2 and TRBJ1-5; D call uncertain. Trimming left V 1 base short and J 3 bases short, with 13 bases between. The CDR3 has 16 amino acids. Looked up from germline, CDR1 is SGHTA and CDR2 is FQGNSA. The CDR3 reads CASSLVGSQLNQPQHF. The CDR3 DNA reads TGTGCCAGCAGCTTAGTGGGTTCCCAGCTCAATCAGCCCCAGCATTTT.

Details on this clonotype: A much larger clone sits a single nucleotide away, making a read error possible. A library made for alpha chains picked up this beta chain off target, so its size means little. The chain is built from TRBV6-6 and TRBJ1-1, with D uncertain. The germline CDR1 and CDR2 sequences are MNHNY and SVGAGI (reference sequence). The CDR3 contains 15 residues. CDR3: CASSYSHKRNTVAFF. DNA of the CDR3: TGTGCCAGCAGTTACTCTCATAAGAGGAACACTGTAGCTTTCTTT.

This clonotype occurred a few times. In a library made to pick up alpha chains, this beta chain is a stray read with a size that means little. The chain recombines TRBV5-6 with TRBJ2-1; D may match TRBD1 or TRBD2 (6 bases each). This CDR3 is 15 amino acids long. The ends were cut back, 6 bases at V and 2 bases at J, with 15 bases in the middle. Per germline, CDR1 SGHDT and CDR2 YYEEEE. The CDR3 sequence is CASIDTGAPYNEQFF. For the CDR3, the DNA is TGTGCCAGCATCGACACGGGGGCCCCCTACAATGAGCAGTTCTTC.

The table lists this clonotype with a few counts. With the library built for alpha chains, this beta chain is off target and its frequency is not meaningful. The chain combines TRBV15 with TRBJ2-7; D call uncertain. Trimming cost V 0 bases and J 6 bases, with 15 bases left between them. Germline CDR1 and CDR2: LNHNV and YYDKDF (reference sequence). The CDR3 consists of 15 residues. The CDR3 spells CATSRDPSQATEQYF. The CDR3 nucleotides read TGTGCCACCAGCAGAGATCCGAGTCAGGCCACCGAGCAGTACTTC.

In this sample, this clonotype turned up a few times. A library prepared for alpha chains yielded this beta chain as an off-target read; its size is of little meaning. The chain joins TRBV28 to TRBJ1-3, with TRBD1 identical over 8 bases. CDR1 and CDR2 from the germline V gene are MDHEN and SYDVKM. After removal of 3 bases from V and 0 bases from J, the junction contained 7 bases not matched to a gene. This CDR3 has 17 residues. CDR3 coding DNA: TGTGCCAGCAGTTTTCTCCAGGACAGGGCCTCTGGAAACACCATATATTTT. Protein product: CASSFLQDRASGNTIYF.

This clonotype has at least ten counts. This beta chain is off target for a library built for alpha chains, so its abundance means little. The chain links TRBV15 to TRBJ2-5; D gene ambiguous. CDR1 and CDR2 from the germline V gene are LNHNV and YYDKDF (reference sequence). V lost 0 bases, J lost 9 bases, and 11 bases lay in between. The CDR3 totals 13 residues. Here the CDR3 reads CATSRDIDMAQYF. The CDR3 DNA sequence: TGTGCCACCAGCAGAGACATCGACATGGCCCAGTACTTC.

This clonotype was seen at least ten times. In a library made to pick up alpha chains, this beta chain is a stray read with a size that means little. The CDR3 DNA follows: TGTGCCAGCACCACTAGCGGGAGTGGCGAGCAGTACTTC. Translated, it gives CASTTSGSGEQYF. The rearrangement joins TRBV7-2 to TRBJ2-7; 11 nucleotides agree with TRBD2. This CDR3 contains 13 residues. The ends lost 7 bases at V and 6 bases at J; junction bases unmatched: 5. Per germline, CDR1 SGHTA and CDR2 FQGNSA.

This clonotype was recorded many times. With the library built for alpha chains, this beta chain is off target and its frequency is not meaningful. CDR3 protein: CASGAYGGYEQYF. The CDR3 nucleotides read TGTGCCAGCGGAGCTTACGGCGGCTACGAGCAGTACTTC. The chain employs TRBV5-4 and TRBJ2-7; no reliable D call. V was pared by 7 bases and J by 3 bases, with 14 bases between. The CDR3 is 13 residues long. From germline, CDR1 is SGHNT and CDR2 YYREEE (reference sequence).

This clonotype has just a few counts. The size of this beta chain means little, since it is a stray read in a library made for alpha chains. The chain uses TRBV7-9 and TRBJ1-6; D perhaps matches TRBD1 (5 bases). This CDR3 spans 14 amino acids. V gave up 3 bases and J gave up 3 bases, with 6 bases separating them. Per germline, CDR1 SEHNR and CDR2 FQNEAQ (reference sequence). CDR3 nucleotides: TGTGCCAGCAGCTTTGACAGCTATAATTCACCCCTCCACTTT. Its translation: CASSFDSYNSPLHF. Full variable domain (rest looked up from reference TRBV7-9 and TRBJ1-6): DTGVSQNPRHKITKRGQNVTFRCDPISEHNRLYWYRQTLGQGPEFLTYFQNEAQLEKSRLLSDRFSAERPKGSFSTLEIQRTEQGDSAMYLCASSFDSYNSPLHFGNGTRLTVT.

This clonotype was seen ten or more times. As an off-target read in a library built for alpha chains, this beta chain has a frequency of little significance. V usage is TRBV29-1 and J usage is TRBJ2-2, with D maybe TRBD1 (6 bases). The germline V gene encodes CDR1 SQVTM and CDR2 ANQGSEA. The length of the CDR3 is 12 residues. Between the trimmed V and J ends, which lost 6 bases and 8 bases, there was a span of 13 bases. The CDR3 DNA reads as TGCAGCGTGCGACCACAGGGAGGGGAGCTGTTTTTT. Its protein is CSVRPQGGELFF.

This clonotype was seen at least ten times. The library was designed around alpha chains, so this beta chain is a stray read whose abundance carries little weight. CDR3 loop: CAISPPTGQTQYF. The CDR3 nucleotides read TGTGCCATCAGCCCCCCAACGGGGCAGACGCAGTATTTT. The genes are TRBV10-3 and TRBJ2-3, with D tentatively TRBD1 or TRBD2 (5 bases each). The CDR3 has 13 residues. V was cut by 6 bases and J by 9 bases, with 16 bases left in between. Germline-derived CDR1 and CDR2 are ENHRY and SYGVKD.

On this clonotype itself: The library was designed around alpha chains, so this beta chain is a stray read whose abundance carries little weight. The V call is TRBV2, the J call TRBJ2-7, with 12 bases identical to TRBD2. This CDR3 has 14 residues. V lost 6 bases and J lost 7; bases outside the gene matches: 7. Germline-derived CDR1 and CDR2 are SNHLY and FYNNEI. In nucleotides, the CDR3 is TGTGCCAGCAGCCCCGGGACTAGCGGGTTGGAGCAGTACTTC. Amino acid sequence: CASSPGTSGLEQYF.

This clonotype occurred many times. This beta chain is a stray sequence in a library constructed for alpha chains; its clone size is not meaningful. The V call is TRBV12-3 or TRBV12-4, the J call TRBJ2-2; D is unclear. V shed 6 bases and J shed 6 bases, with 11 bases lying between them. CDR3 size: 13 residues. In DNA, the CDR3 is TGTGCCAGCAGCCTCGGACCAGCCGGGGAGCTGTTTTTT. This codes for CASSLGPAGELFF.

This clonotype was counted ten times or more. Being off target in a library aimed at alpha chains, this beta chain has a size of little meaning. The DNA of the CDR3 is TGTGCCAGTAGTTCAACAGGGTTGGCCAAAAACATTCAGTACTTC. It specifies CASSSTGLAKNIQYF. The rearrangement uses TRBV19 and TRBJ2-4, with D tentatively TRBD1 (6 bases). Deletions cut 5 bases from V and 1 base from J, with 12 bases between. The CDR3 is 15 residues long. The V gene's germline CDR1 is LNHDA and CDR2 SQIVND (reference sequence). Supplemented by reference TRBV19 and TRBJ2-4, the full variable domain reads DGGITQSPKYLFRKEGQNVTLSCEQNLNHDAMYWYRQDPGQGLRLIYYSQIVNDFQKGDIAEGYSVSREKKESFPLTVTSAQKNPTAFYLCASSSTGLAKNIQYFGAGTRLSVL.

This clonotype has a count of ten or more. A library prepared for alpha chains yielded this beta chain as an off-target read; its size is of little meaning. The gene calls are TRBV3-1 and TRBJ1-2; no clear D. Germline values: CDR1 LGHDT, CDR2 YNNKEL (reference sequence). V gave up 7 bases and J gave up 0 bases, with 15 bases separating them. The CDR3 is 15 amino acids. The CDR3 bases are TGTGCCAGCACGGAGAGTTCGGTCCCTAACTATGGCTACACCTTC. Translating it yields CASTESSVPNYGYTF.

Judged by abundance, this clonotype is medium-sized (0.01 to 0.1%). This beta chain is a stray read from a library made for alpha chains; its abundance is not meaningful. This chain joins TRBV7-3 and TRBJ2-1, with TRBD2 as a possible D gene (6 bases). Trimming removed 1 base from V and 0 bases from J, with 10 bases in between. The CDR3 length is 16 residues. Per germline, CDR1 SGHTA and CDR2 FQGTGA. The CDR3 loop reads CASSLMRGSSYNEQFF. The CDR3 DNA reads TGTGCCAGCAGCTTAATGCGGGGTAGCTCCTACAATGAGCAGTTCTTC.

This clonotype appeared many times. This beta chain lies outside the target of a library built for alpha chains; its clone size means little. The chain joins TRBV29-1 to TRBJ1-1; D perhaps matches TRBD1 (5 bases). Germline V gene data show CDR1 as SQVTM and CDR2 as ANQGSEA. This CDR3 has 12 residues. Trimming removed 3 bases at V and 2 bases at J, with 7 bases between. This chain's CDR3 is CSVERDNTEAFF. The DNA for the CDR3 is TGCAGCGTTGAGCGGGACAACACTGAAGCTTTCTTT.